This T cell receptor beta chain was observed in a study of cytomegalovirus exposure and HLA in healthy donors. Whole-study results and caveats: The tendency of first-cohort TCR clusters to co-occur in the 120 validation repertoires was the finding of a later analysis. CMV antigen specificity of a few CMV-associated chains was confirmed in vitro.

On this clone: Its antigen is still unknown.

TCRdb keeps only in-frame clones here, not all; method: immunoSEQ multiplex PCR. The sample lists about 76,000 clones, 94% seen once, with about 0.6% in the top ten. The germline V and J ends were trimmed by 0 bases and 5 bases, with 8 bases remaining between them. This CDR3 spans 13 amino acids. The V gene's germline CDR1 is SGHDT and CDR2 YYEEEE. This chain uses TRBV5-6 with TRBJ2-5, with D tentatively TRBD2 (5 bases). The clonotype comes from a woman aged 18-29 years in good health and CMV-seronegative. Material for sequencing was PBMCs. In DNA form, the CDR3 reads TGTGCCAGCAGCTTGGCCGGGGTTGAGACCCAGTACTTC. It codes for CASSLAGVETQYF.